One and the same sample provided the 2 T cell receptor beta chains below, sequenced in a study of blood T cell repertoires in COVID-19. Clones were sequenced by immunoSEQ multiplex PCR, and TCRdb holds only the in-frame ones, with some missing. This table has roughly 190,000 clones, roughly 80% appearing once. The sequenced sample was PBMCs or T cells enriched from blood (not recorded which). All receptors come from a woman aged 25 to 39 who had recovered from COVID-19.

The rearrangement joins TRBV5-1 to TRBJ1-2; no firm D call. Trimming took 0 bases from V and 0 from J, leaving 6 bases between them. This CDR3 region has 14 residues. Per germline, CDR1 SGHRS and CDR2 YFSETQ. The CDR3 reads CASSLGQSNYGYTF. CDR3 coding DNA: TGCGCCAGCAGCTTGGGTCAGTCTAACTATGGCTACACCTTC. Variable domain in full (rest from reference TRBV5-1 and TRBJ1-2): KAGVTQTPRYLIKTRGQQVTLSCSPISGHRSVSWYQQTPGQGLQFLFEYFSETQRNKGNFPGRFSGRQFSNSRSEMNVSTLELGDSALYLCASSLGQSNYGYTFGSGTRLTVV.

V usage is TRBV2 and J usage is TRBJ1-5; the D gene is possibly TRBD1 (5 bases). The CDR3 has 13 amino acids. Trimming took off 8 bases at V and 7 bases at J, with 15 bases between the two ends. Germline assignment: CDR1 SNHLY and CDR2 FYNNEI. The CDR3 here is CASGHRRGQPQHF. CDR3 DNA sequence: TGTGCCAGCGGGCATCGGAGGGGACAGCCCCAGCATTTT. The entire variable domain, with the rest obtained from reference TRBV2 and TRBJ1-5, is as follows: EPEVTQTPSHQVTQMGQEVILRCVPISNHLYFYWYRQILGQKVEFLVSFYNNEISEKSEIFDDQFSVERPDGSNFTLKIRSTKLEDSAMYFCASGHRRGQPQHFGDGTRLSIL.